Listed below are T cell receptor beta chains from one sample, sequenced in a study of shared clonotypes between healthy human individuals. Assay: immunoSEQ multiplex PCR; the TCRdb copy retains only in-frame clones and omits some. This table has fewer than 1.6 million clones, just under 99% appearing once. Sequencing was performed on naive CD4+ T cells sorted from blood. These receptors all come from a man aged 30 to 45 in good health. CDR3s include the opening cysteine and the closing phenylalanine or tryptophan. The order of the fields is V gene, clone size, J gene, CDR3 protein. Clone size is not always given. Where it is, it says once, few, many or a class for expanded clones.

TRBV9	.	TRBJ2-2	CASSVVIGTGELFF
TRBV5-1	.	TRBJ2-1	CASSLSPGANEQFF
TRBV7-3	once	TRBJ2-1	CASGAGGNEQFF
TRBV25-1	.	TRBJ1-5	CASSGQGSQPQHF
TRBV6-6	.	TRBJ2-2	CASSYSLPNTGELFF
TRBV5-4	.	TRBJ1-2	CASSIGTAMIYGNYGYTF
TRBV28	.	TRBJ2-2	CASSLFVGVLFF
TRBV2	once	TRBJ1-4	CASRQAPTNEKLFF
TRBV2	.	TRBJ1-3	CATEPPDSGNTIYF
TRBV10-3	.	TRBJ2-1	CAIRGTSGAYNEQFF
TRBV2	.	TRBJ2-7	CASRDRGSYEQYF
TRBV18	.	TRBJ2-7	CASSATHVGGSSYEQYF
TRBV28	.	TRBJ2-7	CASSYYIGGEQYF
TRBV7-8	.	TRBJ2-5	CASTLRETQYF
TRBV5-4	.	TRBJ2-1	CASSLVTSGRVNEQFF
TRBV21-1	.	TRBJ1-2	CASRNPTDGYTF
TRBV10-2	.	TRBJ1-2	CASSESDRGSGYTF
TRBV19	.	TRBJ1-1	CASSFRTVNTEAFF
TRBV28	once	TRBJ2-7	CASSRPGTVTHF
TRBV28	.	TRBJ2-7	CASSFLRTGFKQYF
TRBV7-2	.	TRBJ2-1	CASSPRLLAAGQFF
TRBV18	.	TRBJ2-7	CASSSNRGIYEQYF
TRBV4-1	.	TRBJ2-7	CASSRQGTRSYEQYF
TRBV4-1	.	TRBJ2-1	CASSLRDRENNEQFF
TRBV29-1	.	TRBJ1-4	CSVEIPTNEKLFF
TRBV29-1	.	TRBJ2-3	CSVGDDTQYF
TRBV28	.	TRBJ2-7	CASSFYGTAVQYF
TRBV9	.	TRBJ1-2	CASSGPGQGNYGYTF